The text below deals with one TCR beta chain. Its antigen remains unknown. The data were taken from a study of blood T cells in healthy people across ages. Broader study findings: One million T cells yielded diversity estimates that were considered underestimates. What prevented conclusive comparison of naive and antigen-experienced cells was that PBMCs were unsorted.

Sample-barcoded 5' priming and a J-beta primer mix drove a second PCR of about 6 to 11 cycles. TCRdb processed the 5' RACE reads anew with MiXCR; each CDR3 protein has one entry. The top ten clones hold around 9.6% of a sample with 750,000 to 1,000,000 distinct CDR3 sequences, 25% to 35% of them seen once. These records were also assigned to another study, of T cells of mothers and their children.

This receptor was identified in a woman aged 40 to 50 in good health. Sequenced material: blood.

As DNA, the CDR3 is TGCGCCAGCAGCTTTCAGGCCACCGGGGAGCTGTTTTTT. As protein: CASSFQATGELFF. The chain links TRBV5-1 to TRBJ2-2; D gene ambiguous. Trimming stripped 2 bases from V and 4 bases from J, with 6 bases between. Germline assignment: CDR1 SGHRS and CDR2 YFSETQ. The CDR3 runs 13 residues.